This T cell receptor (beta chain) originates from a study of T-cell reconstitution after alpha-beta-depleted transplantation in children. Study-wide results and limits: Reportedly, only several hundred clones from non-depleted graft cells drove alpha-beta T-cell counts at about two months. After one year, T-cell counts and TCRbeta diversity mostly came from new T cells. In some patients, recipient T cells and intrathymic progenitors surviving conditioning explained high day-60 diversity.

This clonotype was detected ten times or more. Its specificity is not known. The TCRbeta library incorporated unique molecular identifiers. Using its own MiXCR run on the PCR reads, TCRdb lists one record per CDR3 protein. The top ten hold around 2.2% of the sample, which has hundreds of thousands of distinct CDR3 sequences, under 15% seen once. CDR1 is SQVTM, CDR2 ANQGSEA, per germline. V lost 1 base and J lost 1, with 7 bases in between. The CDR3 is made up of 13 amino acids. This clonotype originated in a male patient younger than 18 who had a stem cell transplant for acute myeloid leukemia, so the T cells may come from the graft donor. This sample comprised PBMCs, mostly from graft donor cells, obtained 360 days after TCRalphabeta/CD19-depleted stem cell transplant. The chain couples TRBV29-1 to TRBJ2-5; D not resolved. CDR3 DNA: TGCAGCGTTGAAGGACCCACCCAAGAGACCCAGTACTTC. Protein sequence: CSVEGPTQETQYF.